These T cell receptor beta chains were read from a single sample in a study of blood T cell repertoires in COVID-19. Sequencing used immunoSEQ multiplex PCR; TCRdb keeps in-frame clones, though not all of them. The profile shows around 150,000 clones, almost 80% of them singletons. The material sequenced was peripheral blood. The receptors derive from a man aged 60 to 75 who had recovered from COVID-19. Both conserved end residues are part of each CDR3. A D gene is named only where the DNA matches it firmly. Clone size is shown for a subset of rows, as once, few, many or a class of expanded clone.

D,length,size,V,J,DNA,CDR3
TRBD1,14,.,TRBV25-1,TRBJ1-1,TGTGCCAGCAGTGGACAGGGTGAGAGCACTGAAGCTTTCTTT,CASSGQGESTEAFF
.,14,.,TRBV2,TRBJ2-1,TGTGCCAGCAGTGAATCTAGCTCCTACAATGAGCAGTTCTTC,CASSESSSYNEQFF
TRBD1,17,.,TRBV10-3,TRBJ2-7,TGTGCCATCAGTGTTTCACCACCGGGACAGGGGAAAAACGAGCAGTACTTC,CAISVSPPGQGKNEQYF
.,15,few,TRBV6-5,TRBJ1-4,TGTGCCAGCAGTTACTCACGGGGATACGGTGAAAAACTGTTTTTT,CASSYSRGYGEKLFF
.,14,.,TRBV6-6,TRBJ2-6,TGTGCCAGTAGTGGTAGTCCTGGGGCCAACGTCCTGACTTTC,CASSGSPGANVLTF
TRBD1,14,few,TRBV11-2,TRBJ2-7,TGTGCCAGCAGCGCCGGGACAGGGTCCCACGAGCAGTACTTC,CASSAGTGSHEQYF
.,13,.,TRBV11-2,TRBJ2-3,TGTGCCAGCAGCTTAGGACCAACAGTTACGCAGTATTTT,CASSLGPTVTQYF
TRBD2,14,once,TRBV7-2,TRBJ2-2,TGTGCCAGCAGCTCGACCACTAGCGCCGGGGAGCTGTTTTTT,CASSSTTSAGELFF
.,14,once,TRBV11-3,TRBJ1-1,TGTGCCAGCAGGGAATCAGGGACTGCCACTGAAGCTTTCTTT,CASRESGTATEAFF
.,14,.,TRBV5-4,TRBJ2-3,TGTGCCAGCAGCTCCCCGGGTACTTCAGATACGCAGTATTTT,CASSSPGTSDTQYF
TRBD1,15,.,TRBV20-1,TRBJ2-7,TGCAGTGCTAGTGTTCTCGGACAGGAGCTCTACGAGCAGTACTTC,CSASVLGQELYEQYF
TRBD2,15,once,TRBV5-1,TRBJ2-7,TGCGCCAGCAGCCTACCCGGGACTAGCGGGAGCGAGCAGTACTTC,CASSLPGTSGSEQYF
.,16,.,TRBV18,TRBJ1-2,TGTGCCAGCTCACCCCCAACCCGCCCTACAGCGGGTGGCTACACCTTC,CASSPPTRPTAGGYTF
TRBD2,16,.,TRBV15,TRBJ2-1,TGTGCCACCAGGGGCGGCCTAGCGGGGGGTATCGGTGAGCAGTTCTTC,CATRGGLAGGIGEQFF
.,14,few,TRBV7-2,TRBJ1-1,TGTGCCAGCAGCTTAGTGGTTAGGAACACTGAAGCTTTCTTT,CASSLVVRNTEAFF
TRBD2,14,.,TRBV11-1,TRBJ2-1,TGTGCCAGCAGAGTCGGGGGGTCCGCCGTGGAGCAGTTCTTC,CASRVGGSAVEQFF